This entry describes one T cell receptor (beta chain). This entry belongs to a study of radiation and T cells in renal cell carcinoma. Trimming left V 3 bases short and J 2 bases short, with 8 bases between. The germline V gene has CDR1 SGDLS and CDR2 YYNGEE. The CDR3 has 13 residues. Data came from immunoSEQ multiplex PCR; TCRdb stores just in-frame clones and leaves some out. The sample includes some 150,000 clones, less than 85% of them seen just once. Indicated time point: baseline pretreatment blood. The treatment denotes: 15 Gy SBRT to primary tumor, nephrectomy 4 weeks later. V usage is TRBV9 and J usage is TRBJ2-5; possible D gene TRBD2, 5 bases. Sequences were derived from blood, sampled from a patient whose treatment included radiotherapy and nephrectomy. This sequence originates from a woman aged 45 to 65 with renal cell carcinoma. The CDR3 protein is CASSGGEQETQYF. DNA of the CDR3: TGTGCCAGCAGCGGGGGAGAACAAGAGACCCAGTACTTC. The entire variable domain, with the rest obtained from reference TRBV9 and TRBJ2-5, is as follows: DSGVTQTPKHLITATGQRVTLRCSPRSGDLSVYWYQQSLDQGLQFLIQYYNGEERAKGNILERFSAQQFPDLHSELNLSSLELGDSALYFCASSGGEQETQYFGPGTRLLVL.